This passage covers 21 T cell receptor beta chains from one sample sequenced in a study of blood T cell repertoires in COVID-19. Clones were read by immunoSEQ multiplex PCR, and TCRdb kept only the in-frame ones, dropping some. The sample holds 400,000 to 450,000 clones, 90% seen once. Source material: PBMCs or T cells enriched from blood (not recorded which). All receptors come from a man aged 18 to 35 who had recovered from COVID-19.

In its sample, this clone was seen once. The rearrangement links TRBV7-8 to TRBJ2-3, with D unresolved. CDR3 length: 15 residues. CDR1 and CDR2 (germline): SGHVS, FQNEAQ. The germline V and J ends were trimmed by 8 bases and 2 bases, with 17 bases remaining between them. Written as DNA, the CDR3 is TGTGCCAGCGGGCTTGGCAGGCATACCACAGATACGCAGTATTTT. As protein: CASGLGRHTTDTQYF.

The chain carries TRBV30 and TRBJ1-2; 10 nucleotides agree with TRBD1. V lost 5 bases, J lost 2 bases, and 5 bases stayed unmatched. Germline V lookup: CDR1 GTSNPN, CDR2 SVGIG (reference sequence). CDR3 size: 14 residues. This CDR3 is CAWGDRGRNYGYTF. The CDR3 DNA sequence: TGTGCCTGGGGGGACAGGGGTAGGAACTATGGCTACACCTTC.

V is TRBV24-1 and J is TRBJ1-1; no clear D gene. V shed 5 bases and J shed 1 base, with 10 bases lying between them. This CDR3 has 14 amino acids. CDR1 is KGHDR and CDR2 is SFDVKD in the germline V gene. The CDR3 region has the DNA TGTGCCACCAGTGGGATGGAGCCGAACACTGAAGCTTTCTTT. The encoded protein is CATSGMEPNTEAFF.

The table lists this clone with a count of one. J is TRBJ1-3 and V is TRBV6-5; 8 nucleotides align to TRBD1. Germline CDR1 is MNHEY and CDR2 is SVGAGI. This CDR3 spans 16 amino acids. The junction had 4 bases not matched to a gene; V was cut back by 3 bases and J by 0 bases. The CDR3 here is CASSYTDRASGNTIYF. The CDR3 bases are TGTGCCAGCAGTTATACGGACAGGGCCTCTGGAAACACCATATATTTT.

The rearrangement joins TRBV3-1 (or the pseudogene TRBV3-2) to TRBJ1-1, with unresolved D. V was cut by 1 base and J by 0 bases, with 9 bases left in between. The CDR3 is made up of 15 amino acids. The V gene's germline CDR1 is LGHDT and CDR2 YNNKEL (reference sequence). The CDR3 DNA is TGTGCCAGCAGCCAAGTCGTTCGTATGAACACTGAAGCTTTCTTT. This translates into CASSQVVRMNTEAFF.

The chain carries TRBV5-1 and TRBJ1-3; 8 positions agree with TRBD1. J was trimmed by 2 bases and V by 5 bases; bases with no gene match: 3. The CDR3 runs 14 residues. The germline gives CDR1 SGHRS, CDR2 YFSETQ. The CDR3 is CASRSQGAGNTIYF. As DNA, the CDR3 is TGCGCCAGCAGATCACAGGGGGCTGGAAACACCATATATTTT. The variable domain in full, completed from reference TRBV5-1 and TRBJ1-3, reads KAGVTQTPRYLIKTRGQQVTLSCSPISGHRSVSWYQQTPGQGLQFLFEYFSETQRNKGNFPGRFSGRQFSNSRSEMNVSTLELGDSALYLCASRSQGAGNTIYFGEGSWLTVV.

The chain recombines TRBV12-5 with TRBJ1-5; TRBD1 aligns across 7 bases. Germline loops: CDR1 LGHNT, CDR2 FRNRAP. The CDR3 consists of 15 residues. The V gene end was trimmed by 6 bases and the J gene end by 2 bases; junction bases not matched to a gene: 7. The CDR3 spells CASGLDRVGNQPQHF. The CDR3 nucleotides read TGTGCTAGTGGGCTAGACAGGGTAGGCAATCAGCCCCAGCATTTT. The full variable domain, in which reference TRBV12-5 and TRBJ1-5 provide the parts outside the CDR3, is DARVTQTPRHKVTEMGQEVTMRCQPILGHNTVFWYRQTMMQGLELLAYFRNRAPLDDSGMPKDRFSAEMPDATLATLKIQPSEPRDSAVYFCASGLDRVGNQPQHFGDGTRLSIL.

The chain recombines TRBV6-1 with TRBJ2-7, with D hard to call. The V gene's germline CDR1 is MNHNS and CDR2 SASEGT. The CDR3 has 13 residues. Trimming removed 1 base from V and 0 bases from J, with 4 bases in between. The CDR3 region has the DNA TGTGCCAGCAGTGAAGGGAGCTCCTACGAGCAGTACTTC. This codes for CASSEGSSYEQYF.

This chain joins TRBV5-1 and TRBJ2-1, with 9 bases that match TRBD2. After removal of 0 bases from V and 9 bases from J, the junction contained 4 bases not matched to a gene. The CDR3 spans 14 residues. Germline CDR1 SGHRS, CDR2 YFSETQ. The chain's CDR3 is CASSLEAGGGEQFF. In DNA, the CDR3 is TGCGCCAGCAGCTTGGAAGCGGGAGGCGGTGAGCAGTTCTTC.

V and J are TRBV4-1 and TRBJ1-1, with a weak D call TRBD1 (6 bases). CDR3 length equals 13 residues. The germline V and J ends were trimmed by 3 bases and 7 bases, with 12 bases remaining between them. Germline V CDR1 and CDR2: MGHRA, YSYEKL. The CDR3 protein is CASSQLQGFEAFF. The CDR3, as DNA: TGCGCCAGCAGCCAGTTACAGGGCTTTGAAGCTTTCTTT.

The rearrangement uses TRBV5-4 and TRBJ1-3; D possibly corresponds to TRBD1 (5 bases). Germline assignment: CDR1 SGHNT and CDR2 YYREEE (reference sequence). The CDR3 contains 14 residues. The V end was cut by 4 bases, the J end by 2 bases, with 10 bases between. CDR3 in amino acids: CASSIAGAGNTIYF. CDR3 DNA: TGTGCCAGCAGCATAGCGGGGGCTGGAAACACCATATATTTT.

This clone was recorded a few times. The chain couples TRBV28 to TRBJ2-2; D is uncertain. Trimming pared 4 bases from V and 5 bases from J, leaving 5 bases between. Germline CDR1 reads MDHEN; CDR2 reads SYDVKM. The CDR3 runs 12 residues. In DNA, the CDR3 is TGTGCCAGCAGTTCTCCGACCGGGGAGCTGTTTTTT. It yields the protein CASSSPTGELFF. Together with reference TRBV28 and TRBJ2-2, the CDR3 gives the full variable domain: DVKVTQSSRYLVKRTGEKVFLECVQDMDHENMFWYRQDPGLGLRLIYFSYDVKMKEKGDIPEGYSVSREKKERFSLILESASTNQTSMYLCASSSPTGELFFGEGSRLTVL.

The chain's CDR3 is CASSLAQGALGNQPQHF. As DNA, the CDR3 is TGTGCCAGCAGCTTAGCGCAGGGGGCTTTAGGCAATCAGCCCCAGCATTTT. The chain carries TRBV7-8 and TRBJ1-5, with TRBD1 identical over 8 bases. V dropped 0 bases and J dropped 2; count of bases not matched to a gene: 6. Germline V CDR1 and CDR2: SGHVS, FQNEAQ. CDR3 length equals 17 residues.

This clone was recorded a few times. The chain uses TRBV7-3 and TRBJ2-2, with 8 bases aligning to TRBD2. From germline, CDR1 is SGHTA and CDR2 FQGTGA. CDR3 length equals 16 residues. Trimming cost V 5 bases and J 8 bases; bases outside gene matches: 13. The CDR3 DNA reads TGTGCCAGCAGCCCCCATGGCGGGGGGTCGACGGGGGAGCTGTTTTTT. This gives the protein CASSPHGGGSTGELFF. Full variable domain (outside the CDR3, taken from reference TRBV7-3 and TRBJ2-2): GAGVSQTPSNKVTEKGKYVELRCDPISGHTALYWYRQSLGQGPEFLIYFQGTGAADDSGLPNDRFFAVRPEGSVSTLKIQRTERGDSAVYLCASSPHGGGSTGELFFGEGSRLTVL.

The V gene is TRBV3-1 (or the pseudogene TRBV3-2), the J gene TRBJ1-2; D unresolved. The CDR3 loop spans 15 amino acids. The V and J ends lost 3 bases and 7 bases respectively, with 18 bases between them. Germline-derived CDR1 and CDR2 are LGHDT and YNNKEL (reference sequence). CDR3 protein: CASSHLSPGTSGYTF. In DNA form, the CDR3 reads TGTGCCAGCAGCCATCTCTCCCCGGGAACTAGTGGCTACACCTTC.

This clone was observed a handful of times. The chain couples TRBV5-8 to TRBJ1-5; 7 bases are shared with TRBD1. The CDR3 has 15 residues. Germline V lookup: CDR1 SGHTS, CDR2 YDEGEE. Trimming at V came to 3 bases and at J to 7 bases, leaving 10 bases not matched to a gene. CDR3 sequence (DNA): TGTGCCAGCAGCTCTCCCTCGGGACAGTGGCAGCCCCAGCATTTT. Its translation is CASSSPSGQWQPQHF.

This clone was observed once. The chain combines TRBV2 with TRBJ1-2; D might be TRBD1 (6 bases). The CDR3 is 14 residues long. Germline CDR1 and CDR2: SNHLY and FYNNEI. V lost 2 bases and J lost 8, with 15 bases in between. The CDR3: CASSELGGRGGYTF. CDR3 nucleotide sequence: TGTGCCAGCAGTGAACTCGGGGGGCGCGGGGGCTACACCTTC.

The chain recombines TRBV9 with TRBJ2-7; 9 bases are a match to TRBD2. The CDR3 is 14 residues long. Per the germline V gene, CDR1 is SGDLS and CDR2 is YYNGEE. J was trimmed by 3 bases and V by 3 bases; bases with no gene match: 4. CDR3 sequence (DNA): TGTGCCAGCAGCGAGGAGACTAGCGGCTACGAGCAGTACTTC. Its translation: CASSEETSGYEQYF.

The rearrangement uses TRBV2 and TRBJ1-2; the D gene is possibly TRBD1 (6 bases). The ends were cut back, 4 bases at V and 1 base at J, with 10 bases in the middle. The CDR3 is 14 amino acids. Germline CDR1 reads SNHLY; CDR2 reads FYNNEI. CDR3 DNA: TGTGCCAGCAGTGGAGACAGGATTAACTATGGCTACACCTTC. As protein: CASSGDRINYGYTF.

The V gene is TRBV19, the J gene TRBJ2-4; TRBD1 matches at 7 bases. This CDR3 has 16 residues. V trimming: 5 bases; J trimming: 0 bases; junction bases outside the gene matches: 7. Germline CDR1 is LNHDA and CDR2 is SQIVND (reference sequence). The CDR3 region is CASSSRDSLAKNIQYF. CDR3 bases: TGTGCCAGTAGTTCCCGGGACAGTTTAGCCAAAAACATTCAGTACTTC.

V and J are TRBV4-1 and TRBJ2-1; possible D gene TRBD2, 5 bases. Between the trimmed V and J ends, which lost 0 bases and 9 bases, there was a span of 12 bases. Per germline, CDR1 MGHRA and CDR2 YSYEKL. This CDR3 contains 14 residues. The CDR3 spells CASSQDSASFEQFF. In DNA, the CDR3 is TGCGCCAGCAGCCAAGATTCGGCTAGCTTTGAGCAGTTCTTC.